This T cell receptor beta chain was captured by sequencing in a study of neurological immune-mediated disorders. In the study overall: Of the multiple sclerosis patients, 34 in total, around 31 were relapsing-remitting and 3 were secondary progressive.

The study's findings and limits: The study found no CDR3 amino acid sequences shared by expanded clones across subjects, suggesting private repertoires in all groups.

The unsorted libraries originated from 2 million PBMCs that had been stored at -80 C. 5'RACE generated cDNA with 10-nucleotide random UMIs. TCRdb re-called the 5' RACE reads with MiXCR, one entry per CDR3 protein. Counted here are 65,000 to 90,000 distinct CDR3 sequences, less than 5.5% occurring once; the ten biggest clones make up less than 2.5%. The germline CDR1 and CDR2 sequences are LGHNA and YNFKEQ. This CDR3 has 13 residues. Trimming removed 6 bases from V and 0 bases from J, with 8 bases in between. The table lists this clonotype with a few counts. Its antigen is unknown. The receptor comes from a woman younger than 45 with multiple sclerosis. The sequenced material came from PBMCs. The chain is built from TRBV4-2 and TRBJ1-1; D not resolved. The CDR3 DNA follows: TGTGCCAGCAGTCGTAGGGTGAACACTGAAGCTTTCTTT. Translated: CASSRRVNTEAFF.